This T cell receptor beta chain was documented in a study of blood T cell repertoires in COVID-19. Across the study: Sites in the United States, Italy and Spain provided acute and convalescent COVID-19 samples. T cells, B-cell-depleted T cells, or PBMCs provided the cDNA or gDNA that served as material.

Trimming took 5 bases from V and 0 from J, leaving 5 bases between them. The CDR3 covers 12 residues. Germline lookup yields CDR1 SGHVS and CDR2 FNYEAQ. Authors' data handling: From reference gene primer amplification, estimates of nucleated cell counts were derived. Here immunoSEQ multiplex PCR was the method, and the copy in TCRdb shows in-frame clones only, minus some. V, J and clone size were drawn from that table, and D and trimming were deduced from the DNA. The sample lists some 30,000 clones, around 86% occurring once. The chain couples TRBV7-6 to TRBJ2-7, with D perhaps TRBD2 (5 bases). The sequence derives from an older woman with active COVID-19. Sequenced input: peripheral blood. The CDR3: CASSGSSYEQYF. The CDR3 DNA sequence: TGTGCCAGCAGCGGGAGCTCCTACGAGCAGTACTTC.